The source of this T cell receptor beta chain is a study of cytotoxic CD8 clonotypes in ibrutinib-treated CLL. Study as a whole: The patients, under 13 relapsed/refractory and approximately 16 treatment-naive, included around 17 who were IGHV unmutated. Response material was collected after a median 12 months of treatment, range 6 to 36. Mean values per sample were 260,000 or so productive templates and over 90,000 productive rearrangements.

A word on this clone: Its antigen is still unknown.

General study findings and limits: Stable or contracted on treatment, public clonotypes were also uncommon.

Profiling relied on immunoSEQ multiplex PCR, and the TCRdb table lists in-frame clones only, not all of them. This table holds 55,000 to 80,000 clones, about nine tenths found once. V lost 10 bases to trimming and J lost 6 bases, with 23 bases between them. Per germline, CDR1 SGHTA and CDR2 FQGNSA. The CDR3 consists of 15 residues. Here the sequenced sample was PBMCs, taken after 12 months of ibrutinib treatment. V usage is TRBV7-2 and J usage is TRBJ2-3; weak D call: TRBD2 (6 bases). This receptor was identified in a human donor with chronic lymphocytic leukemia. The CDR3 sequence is CATERAPTVLDTQYF. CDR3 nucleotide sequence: TGTGCCACCGAGCGGGCTCCCACGGTTTTGGATACGCAGTATTTT.